This T cell receptor (beta chain) was obtained from a study of T cell changes during pregnancy in multiple sclerosis. This clone was observed a few times. The assay was immunoSEQ multiplex PCR, and TCRdb's table has in-frame clones only and misses some. The profile covers 46,000 or so clones, with roughly 93% appearing a single time and more than 3% taken by the ten largest. This specimen consisted of CD8+ T cells from peripheral blood mononuclear cells, obtained after pregnancy. This TCR was sampled from a female donor with multiple sclerosis, enrolled in a pregnancy study.

The CDR3 loop is CASSLSPDRVGGYTF. CDR3 in DNA: TGTGCCAGCAGTTTATCCCCTGACAGGGTCGGTGGCTACACCTTC. The gene calls are TRBV27 and TRBJ1-2; TRBD1 agrees at 7 bases. The CDR3 totals 15 residues. Trimming at V came to 0 bases and at J to 7 bases, leaving 8 bases not matched to a gene. CDR1 MNHEY and CDR2 SMNVEV come from the germline V gene (reference sequence).